This T cell receptor (beta chain) derives from a study of cytomegalovirus exposure and HLA in healthy donors. After removal of 2 bases from V and 5 bases from J, the junction contained 8 bases not matched to a gene. Germline CDR1 and CDR2: LGHNA and YSLEER. CDR3 length equals 15 residues. It was with 60 Vbeta and 13 Jbeta primers that the PCR ran. This table comes from immunoSEQ multiplex PCR, and its TCRdb copy is limited to in-frame clones, with some not included. The table shows 150,000 to 200,000 clones, with 84% occurring only once. Overall study findings and caveats: TCR beta sequences numbering around 15,000 were associated with HLA alleles at 0.05 false discovery rate in a later analysis. A cluster of highly shared sequence variants was likely a sequencing artifact. The study listed 164 cytomegalovirus-associated TCR beta chains.

Concerning this clone: The antigen remains unidentified.

The origin of this receptor is a boy younger than 18 in good health and CMV-seronegative. Sequencing input: PBMCs. J is TRBJ2-7 and V is TRBV4-3; 8 positions match TRBD1. In DNA form, the CDR3 reads TGCGCCAGCAGCCAACCAGGACAGGGTTCCGACGAGCAGTACTTC. Translating gives CASSQPGQGSDEQYF.